This paragraph reports one T cell receptor (beta chain). A read error may produce the germline difference seen at one junction end. This specimen comes from a study of T cell changes during pregnancy in multiple sclerosis. CDR1 SQVTM and CDR2 ANQGSEA come from the germline V gene. The CDR3 sequence is 14 residues long. Repertoires were generated with immunoSEQ multiplex PCR, while TCRdb's copy carries only in-frame clones and drops some. The sample has 25,000 to 35,000 clones; about 87% are singletons. The specimen was CD8+ T cells from peripheral blood mononuclear cells, collected before pregnancy. The chain is built from TRBV29-1 and TRBJ2-1, with D perhaps matching TRBD2 (6 bases). This receptor was obtained from a female donor with multiple sclerosis, enrolled in a pregnancy study. The CDR3, as DNA: TGTACGGGGGTATCAAAGGGGCGTATCAATGAGCAGTTCTTC. Its translation is CTGVSKGRINEQFF.